A selection of T cell receptor beta chains follows, all from one sample in a study of cytomegalovirus exposure and HLA in healthy donors. Profiling relied on immunoSEQ multiplex PCR, and the TCRdb table lists in-frame clones only, not all of them. The sample has about 170,000 clones; roughly 80% are singletons. The sample was PBMCs. Receptors were obtained from a female donor in good health and CMV-seronegative. CDR3s include the opening cysteine and the closing phenylalanine or tryptophan. The order of the fields is D gene, clone size, CDR3 length, J gene, V gene, CDR3 protein, CDR3 DNA. D genes are given only for firm matches. Expanded clones get a size class; other rows say once, few or many, or leave the size out.

>TRBD1|NA|14|TRBJ1-2|TRBV10-3
CAISDGQGNGGYTF
TGTGCCATCAGTGACGGACAGGGGAACGGTGGCTACACCTTC
>NA|NA|12|TRBJ1-1|TRBV7-9
CASSLGIGEAFF
TGTGCCAGCAGCTTAGGAATCGGGGAAGCTTTCTTT
>NA|once|15|TRBJ1-2|TRBV28
CASSLLTGPDYGYTF
TGTGCCAGCAGTCTCCTCACAGGACCTGACTATGGCTACACCTTC
>TRBD1|NA|12|TRBJ2-7|TRBV27
CASTGTDYEQYF
TGTGCCAGCACCGGGACAGACTACGAGCAGTACTTC
>NA|NA|16|TRBJ1-4|TRBV15
CATSREDGRGGEKLFF
TGTGCCACCAGCAGAGAGGACGGCAGGGGAGGGGAAAAACTGTTTTTT
>NA|NA|16|TRBJ2-3|TRBV7-9
CASGSPTVQEGYTQYF
TGTGCCAGCGGGAGCCCTACGGTTCAGGAGGGCTATACGCAGTATTTT
>TRBD2|few|16|TRBJ2-1|TRBV5-4
CASSPSLAGVEVEQFF
TGTGCCAGCAGCCCCTCGCTAGCGGGGGTTGAAGTTGAGCAGTTCTTC
>NA|NA|12|TRBJ2-7|TRBV30
CAWTAIRDEQYF
TGTGCCTGGACCGCCATTAGAGACGAGCAGTACTTC
>NA|NA|14|TRBJ2-7|TRBV5-1
CASSLSAGSYEQYF
TGCGCCAGCAGCTTGTCGGCGGGTTCCTACGAGCAGTACTTC
>TRBD2|NA|16|TRBJ2-1|TRBV7-8
CASSSLAGGLYNEQFF
TGTGCCAGCAGCTCACTAGCGGGGGGCCTTTACAATGAGCAGTTCTTC
>TRBD2|NA|18|TRBJ2-1|TRBV28
CASTQGSAGGRSYNEQFF
TGTGCCAGCACCCAGGGGTCAGCGGGAGGGAGATCCTACAATGAGCAGTTCTTC
>TRBD1|NA|15|TRBJ2-1|TRBV7-9
CASSIPGQGNNEQFF
TGTGCCAGCAGCATACCGGGACAGGGAAACAATGAGCAGTTCTTC
>NA|NA|13|TRBJ2-3|TRBV27
CASSFVPTDTQYF
TGTGCCAGCAGTTTCGTCCCCACAGATACGCAGTATTTT
>TRBD1|NA|15|TRBJ1-5|TRBV6-5
CASSYRGQSNQPQHF
TGTGCCAGCAGTTACCGGGGACAGAGCAATCAGCCCCAGCATTTT
>NA|NA|15|TRBJ1-1|TRBV15
CATSRDARANTEAFF
TGTGCCACCAGCAGAGATGCCAGGGCCAACACTGAAGCTTTCTTT
>TRBD2|few|15|TRBJ2-5|TRBV28
CASSGLAGGKETQYF
TGTGCCAGCAGTGGACTAGCGGGGGGTAAAGAGACCCAGTACTTC
>NA|NA|16|TRBJ2-7|TRBV7-6
CASSSQGGARSYEQYF
TGTGCCAGCAGCTCCCAGGGCGGGGCGAGGTCCTACGAGCAGTACTTC
>TRBD1|NA|15|TRBJ1-2|TRBV7-2
CASSLDQGARRGYTF
TGTGCCAGCAGCTTAGACCAGGGGGCGCGAAGAGGCTACACCTTC
>TRBD1|NA|13|TRBJ1-2|TRBV14
CASSQDRGYGYTF
TGTGCCAGCAGCCAAGACAGGGGGTATGGCTACACCTTC
>TRBD1|NA|13|TRBJ1-1|TRBV30
CAWSRRGLTEAFF
TGTGCCTGGAGCCGCAGGGGGCTTACTGAAGCTTTCTTT
>NA|NA|13|TRBJ1-1|TRBV7-6
CASSQGTNTEAFF
TGTGCCAGCAGTCAGGGGACGAACACTGAAGCTTTCTTT
>NA|NA|14|TRBJ1-5|TRBV28
CASGGWESNQPQHF
TGTGCCAGCGGAGGGTGGGAGAGCAATCAGCCCCAGCATTTT
>TRBD1|NA|14|TRBJ1-4|TRBV6-1
CASSWDRSNEKLFF
TGTGCCAGCAGCTGGGACAGATCTAATGAAAAACTGTTTTTT
>TRBD1|once|14|TRBJ2-7|TRBV5-1
CASSPTGGSYEQYF
TGCGCCAGCAGCCCGACAGGGGGGTCCTACGAGCAGTACTTC
>NA|NA|11|TRBJ2-7|TRBV5-4
CASSMLAEQYF
TGTGCCAGCAGCATGCTAGCGGAGCAGTACTTC
>TRBD1|NA|14|TRBJ2-7|TRBV28
CASSLPGQGDEQYF
TGTGCCAGCAGTTTACCCGGACAGGGCGACGAGCAGTACTTC
>NA|NA|13|TRBJ2-7|TRBV5-1
CASSKGGSYEQYF
TGCGCCAGCAGTAAGGGAGGCTCCTACGAGCAGTACTTC
>NA|NA|15|TRBJ1-5|TRBV30
CAWSQKGRGDQPQHF
TGTGCCTGGAGTCAAAAAGGGAGGGGGGATCAGCCCCAGCATTTT
>NA|NA|14|TRBJ1-1|TRBV5-1
CASTTEEGDTEAFF
TGCGCCAGCACGACCGAAGAGGGTGACACTGAAGCTTTCTTT
>TRBD1|NA|15|TRBJ2-3|TRBV5-1
CASSPGQRATDTQYF
TGCGCCAGCAGCCCGGGACAGCGAGCCACAGATACGCAGTATTTT
>TRBD1|NA|15|TRBJ1-5|TRBV7-8
CASSLTDRVHQPQHF
TGTGCCAGCAGCTTAACGGACAGGGTTCATCAGCCCCAGCATTTT
>TRBD2|few|14|TRBJ2-3|TRBV28
CASGLIAGADTQYF
TGTGCCAGCGGGCTAATAGCGGGAGCAGATACGCAGTATTTT
>TRBD1|NA|14|TRBJ1-6|TRBV7-9
CASSLGDSNSPLHF
TGTGCCAGCAGCTTAGGGGACAGTAATTCACCCCTCCACTTT
>TRBD2|NA|19|TRBJ2-6|TRBV5-1
CASSPLAGGWLSGANVLTF
TGCGCCAGCAGCCCATTAGCGGGGGGCTGGCTCTCTGGGGCCAACGTCCTGACTTTC
>TRBD2|few|16|TRBJ2-7|TRBV4-2
CASSLAGLAVSYEQYF
TGTGCCAGCAGCCTCGCGGGACTAGCGGTTAGCTACGAGCAGTACTTC
>TRBD2|NA|15|TRBJ2-5|TRBV5-6
CASSGLRGGGETQYF
TGTGCCAGCAGCGGCCTCCGGGGGGGCGGGGAGACCCAGTACTTC
>NA|NA|13|TRBJ1-3|TRBV27
CASSPWDRNTIYF
TGTGCCAGCAGTCCTTGGGACAGAAACACCATATATTTT